The 25 T cell receptor beta chains given below trace back to one sample, sequenced in a study of blood T cell repertoires in COVID-19. The data were produced by immunoSEQ multiplex PCR, yet TCRdb's version contains in-frame clones alone and is incomplete. The sample includes 300,000 to 350,000 clones, approximately 89% of them seen just once. The sample taken for sequencing was peripheral blood. Receptors were obtained from a woman between 18 and 29 years old who had recovered from COVID-19.

The CDR3 sequence: CATSDPGLAGVGTDTQYF. The CDR3 coding sequence is TGTGCCACCAGTGATCCGGGACTAGCGGGAGTCGGCACAGATACGCAGTATTTT. V and J are TRBV24-1 and TRBJ2-3; TRBD2 aligns across 14 bases. The germline V gene encodes CDR1 KGHDR and CDR2 SFDVKD. This CDR3 has 18 amino acids. V was clipped by 3 bases and J by 1 base; unmatched bases: 5.

This rearrangement joins TRBV29-1 to TRBJ2-5; unclear D gene. Germline V gene lookup returns CDR1 SQVTM and CDR2 ANQGSEA. This CDR3 region has 12 residues. V shed 5 bases and J shed 2 bases, with 9 bases lying between them. In nucleotides, the CDR3 is TGCAGCGTTTTGGGCAGACAAGAGACCCAGTACTTC. Translating it yields CSVLGRQETQYF.

V usage is TRBV11-2 and J usage is TRBJ2-1, with D hard to call. V lost 0 bases to trimming and J lost 9 bases, with 9 bases between them. This CDR3 comprises 13 residues. In germline, CDR1 is SGHAT, CDR2 FQNNGV. The chain's CDR3 is CASSLESSGEQFF. CDR3 nucleotides: TGTGCCAGCAGCTTAGAGAGCTCCGGTGAGCAGTTCTTC.

The rearrangement links TRBV4-1 to TRBJ1-4; D is possibly TRBD1 (6 bases). This CDR3 has 14 residues. V was shortened by 4 bases and J by 8 bases, with 14 bases between the two germline ends. Germline V CDR1 and CDR2: MGHRA, YSYEKL. The CDR3 DNA reads TGCGCCAGCAGCCCGACAGGAGTACGGGAAAAACTGTTTTTT. Translation: CASSPTGVREKLFF.

The chain combines TRBV7-9 with TRBJ1-2; maybe TRBD1 (6 bases). The CDR3 length is 13 residues. CDR1 SEHNR and CDR2 FQNEAQ come from the germline V gene (reference sequence). The V gene lost 5 bases and the J gene lost 1 base, with 8 bases spanning the gap. DNA of the CDR3: TGTGCCAGCAGCCAGGACAGTAACTATGGCTACACCTTC. Translation: CASSQDSNYGYTF.

The rearrangement links TRBV21-1 to TRBJ2-7; no check of the table's D call, TRBD2, against the DNA was made. TRBV21-1 is labeled a pseudogene. This CDR3 is built from 13 residues. The DNA of the CDR3 is TGTGCCAGCAGCAAAGGACTTATCGGGAAGCAGTACGTC. Amino acids: CASSKGLIGKQYV.

V is TRBV2 and J is TRBJ2-5, with TRBD2 matching over 11 bases. Germline-derived CDR1 and CDR2 are SNHLY and FYNNEI. The CDR3 extends over 17 amino acids. The junction had 15 bases not matched to a gene; V was cut back by 8 bases and J by 4 bases. CDR3 bases: TGTGCCAGCCTTTCTCCGGGACTAGCGGACTGGGGAGAGACCCAGTACTTC. Translated: CASLSPGLADWGETQYF.

CDR3 in DNA: TGTGCCAGCAAGGCCGGGAGAGCCTACAATGAGCAGTTCTTC. Translated, it gives CASKAGRAYNEQFF. The rearrangement links TRBV27 to TRBJ2-1, with D perhaps matching TRBD2 (6 bases). CDR3 length equals 14 residues. V was pared by 7 bases and J by 2 bases, with 12 bases between. Germline assignment: CDR1 MNHEY and CDR2 SMNVEV (reference sequence).

J is TRBJ1-1 and V is TRBV7-2; no clear D gene. CDR3 length: 13 amino acids. Germline-derived CDR1 and CDR2 are SGHTA and FQGNSA. V lost 5 bases, J lost 3 bases, and 10 bases lay in between. This CDR3 is CASSGAGYTEAFF. For the CDR3, the DNA is TGTGCCAGCAGCGGCGCAGGATACACTGAAGCTTTCTTT.

The rearrangement links TRBV6-2 or TRBV6-3 to TRBJ2-7, with D tentatively TRBD2 (5 bases). Looked up from germline, CDR1 is MNHEY and CDR2 is SVGEGT. The CDR3 totals 13 residues. V was trimmed by 0 bases and J by 3 bases, leaving 6 bases between them. CDR3 DNA: TGTGCCAGCAGTTACTCGACTAACTACGAGCAGTACGTC. Its protein is CASSYSTNYEQYV.

Only one count was recorded for this clone. The chain couples TRBV5-8 to TRBJ2-3, with 11 positions matching TRBD2. CDR1 is SGHTS, CDR2 YDEGEE, per germline. After removal of 4 bases from V and 1 base from J, the junction contained 2 bases not matched to a gene. This CDR3 has 15 amino acids. CDR3 region: CASSAGLAGTDTQYF. DNA of the CDR3: TGTGCCAGCAGCGCGGGACTAGCGGGCACAGATACGCAGTATTTT. Drawing the rest from reference TRBV5-8 and TRBJ2-3, the complete variable domain is EAGVTQSPTHLIKTRGQQATLRCSPISGHTSVYWYQQALGLGLQFLLWYDEGEERNRGNFPPRFSGRQFPNYSSELNVNALELEDSALYLCASSAGLAGTDTQYFGPGTRLTVL.

This chain connects TRBV6-6 to TRBJ1-4, with 8 positions matching TRBD1. Germline V gene sequence: CDR1 MNHNY, CDR2 SVGAGI (reference sequence). The CDR3 extends over 13 amino acids. J gave up 14 bases and V 5 bases, and 10 bases lay outside the gene matches. The CDR3 region has the DNA TGTGCCAGCAGTAAGGACAGGGAGGTTGGGCTGTTTTTT. Its protein is CASSKDREVGLFF.

This sequence joins TRBV3-1 (or the pseudogene TRBV3-2) and TRBJ1-2, with 8 bases lining up with TRBD1. Germline lookup yields CDR1 LGHDT and CDR2 YNNKEL (reference sequence). Trimming cost V 1 base and J 7 bases; bases outside gene matches: 8. CDR3 length: 15 residues. CDR3 sequence: CASSQAAGQGGGYTF. The CDR3, as DNA: TGTGCCAGCAGCCAAGCAGCCGGACAGGGTGGTGGCTACACCTTC.

The J gene is TRBJ2-1, the V gene TRBV2, with TRBD2 matching 14 bases. CDR3 length: 14 amino acids. V shed 5 bases, J shed 12 bases, and the junction held 6 bases outside the gene matches. In germline, CDR1 is SNHLY, CDR2 FYNNEI. This chain's CDR3 is CASSFGLAGGMQFF. For the CDR3, the DNA is TGTGCCAGCAGTTTCGGACTAGCGGGAGGAATGCAGTTCTTC.

The chain has TRBV4-3 and TRBJ2-2, with 8 bases that match TRBD1. Looked up from germline, CDR1 is LGHNA and CDR2 is YSLEER. The CDR3 runs 16 residues. J was trimmed by 6 bases and V by 3 bases; bases with no gene match: 9. In DNA, the CDR3 is TGCGCCAGCAGCCACCTGCCCACACAGGGGGCCGGGGAGCTGTTTTTT. Encoded protein: CASSHLPTQGAGELFF.

This rearrangement joins TRBV11-3 to TRBJ2-1, with 8 bases aligning to TRBD2. Germline V gives CDR1 SGHNT, CDR2 YENEEA. The CDR3 runs to 15 residues. Trimming removed 5 bases from V and 3 bases from J; junction bases left unmatched: 6. CDR3 nucleotide sequence: TGTGCCAGCAGCCGTAGCGGGATGGTCTACAATGAGCAGTTCTTC. It yields the protein CASSRSGMVYNEQFF.

The V and J genes are TRBV6-2 or TRBV6-3 and TRBJ2-1; 7 bases agree with TRBD2. The CDR3 extends over 17 amino acids. CDR1 and CDR2 from the germline V gene are MNHEY and SVGEGT. Unmatched junction bases numbered 13, after V lost 4 bases and J lost 4 bases. CDR3: CASSSLSTGGSYNEQFF. The CDR3 nucleotides read TGTGCCAGCAGTTCCCTATCTACGGGAGGTTCTTACAATGAGCAGTTCTTC.

The rearrangement joins TRBV10-3 to TRBJ1-3; the match to TRBD1 covers 10 bases. This CDR3 region has 19 residues. J lost 0 bases, V lost 3 bases, and 11 bases had no gene match. The germline CDR1 and CDR2 sequences are ENHRY and SYGVKD. The CDR3 DNA is TGTGCCATCAGTGATGTAAGGGACAGGGGTCCCCGCTCTGGAAACACCATATATTTT. It yields the protein CAISDVRDRGPRSGNTIYF.

The chain has TRBV30 and TRBJ2-1, with D tentatively TRBD2 (6 bases). The germline CDR1 and CDR2 sequences are GTSNPN and SVGIG (reference sequence). The CDR3 length is 14 residues. Trimming took off 6 bases at V and 2 bases at J, with 14 bases between the two ends. CDR3 residues: CACTRLGAYNEQFF. The CDR3 DNA is TGTGCCTGTACTCGACTAGGGGCCTACAATGAGCAGTTCTTC.

The chain joins TRBV5-1 to TRBJ1-1; maybe TRBD1 (5 bases). CDR1 and CDR2 from the germline V gene are SGHRS and YFSETQ. V was cut by 4 bases and J by 5 bases, with 12 bases left in between. This CDR3 is 13 amino acids long. CDR3 in DNA: TGCGCCAGCAGCGGTGACAGATGGACTGAAGCTTTCTTT. Its translation is CASSGDRWTEAFF.

The J gene is TRBJ2-2, the V gene TRBV5-1, with TRBD2 matching over 7 bases. After removal of 9 bases from V and 2 bases from J, the junction contained 16 bases not matched to a gene. CDR1 and CDR2 from the germline V gene are SGHRS and YFSETQ. The CDR3 has 17 amino acids. CDR3 loop: CATRRDVSGINTGELFF. The CDR3, as DNA: TGCGCCACCAGGCGGGACGTAAGCGGGATAAACACCGGGGAGCTGTTTTTT.

This chain joins TRBV19 and TRBJ1-4; 8 nucleotides agree with TRBD1. Unmatched junction bases numbered 8, after V lost 10 bases and J lost 7 bases. This CDR3 is built from 13 residues. Germline V gene lookup returns CDR1 LNHDA and CDR2 SQIVND (reference sequence). The CDR3 reads CATAGGIREKLFF. The CDR3 coding sequence is TGTGCCACCGCAGGGGGCATACGTGAAAAACTGTTTTTT. Based on the CDR3 plus reference TRBV19 and TRBJ1-4, the full variable domain is DGGITQSPKYLFRKEGQNVTLSCEQNLNHDAMYWYRQDPGQGLRLIYYSQIVNDFQKGDIAEGYSVSREKKESFPLTVTSAQKNPTAFYLCATAGGIREKLFFGSGTQLSVL.

The chain has TRBV11-2 and TRBJ1-4; D is uncertain. The CDR3 contains 17 residues. CDR1 is SGHAT, CDR2 FQNNGV, per germline. V was cut by 5 bases and J by 0 bases, with 16 bases left in between. The CDR3 nucleotides read TGTGCCAGCAGCCGAGCGGGTCGGATTGCAACTAATGAAAAACTGTTTTTT. This gives the protein CASSRAGRIATNEKLFF.

This clone has only one observation. This chain joins TRBV7-9 and TRBJ2-3, with unresolved D. The CDR3 sequence is 13 residues long. Germline loops: CDR1 SEHNR, CDR2 FQNEAQ (reference sequence). Trimming removed 5 bases at V and 6 bases at J, with 12 bases between. The CDR3: CASSPTWRDTQYF. The CDR3 DNA reads as TGTGCCAGCAGCCCAACGTGGCGGGATACGCAGTATTTT.

The chain combines TRBV6-2 or TRBV6-3 with TRBJ2-7; possibly TRBD1 for D (5 bases). Between the trimmed V and J ends, which lost 5 bases and 3 bases, there was a span of 5 bases. Germline CDR1 and CDR2: MNHEY and SVGEGT. CDR3 length: 11 residues. The DNA of the CDR3 is TGTGCCAGCAGTACAGGCTACGAGCAGTACGTC. Its translation is CASSTGYEQYV.